These 3 T cell receptor beta chains came from one sample sequenced in a study of blood T cells in healthy people across ages. The authors ran a second PCR of 7 to 11 cycles using a sample-barcoded 5' primer and a J-beta primer mix. TCRdb re-derived calls from the 5' RACE reads in MiXCR, one entry per CDR3 protein. The top ten hold 20% to 25% of the sample, which has approximately 730,000 distinct CDR3 sequences, 43% seen once. The specimen was blood. The receptors originated from a woman in her sixties in good health.

V is TRBV6-5 and J is TRBJ1-4; TRBD1 agrees at 8 bases. Germline trimming cut 6 bases from V and 8 bases from J; bases unmatched to any gene: 8. This CDR3 has 14 amino acids. Germline CDR1 MNHEY, CDR2 SVGAGI. CDR3 DNA: TGTGCCAGCAGACAGGACAGGGAAGGGGAAAAACTGTTTTTT. Amino acids: CASRQDREGEKLFF.

The chain carries TRBV7-3 and TRBJ1-6; D is undetermined. Germline CDR1 and CDR2: SGHTA and FQGTGA. Trimming stripped 5 bases from V and 5 bases from J, with 7 bases between. The CDR3 is made up of 13 amino acids. CDR3 sequence reads: CASSPTNNSPLHF. CDR3 nucleotides: TGTGCCAGCAGCCCGACCAATAATTCACCCCTCCACTTT.

With respect to this clonotype: With a much larger clone just one base away, this may be a read error. The rearrangement uses TRBV6-6 and TRBJ2-5, with 10 bases fitting TRBD2. The CDR3 is made up of 12 amino acids. Germline CDR1 and CDR2: MNHNY and SVGAGI (reference sequence). J was trimmed by 11 bases and V by 8 bases; bases with no gene match: 8. CDR3 in DNA: TGTGCCAGCGCTAGCGGGAGAGGTGAGCAGTACTTC. Translated, it gives CASASGRGEQYF.